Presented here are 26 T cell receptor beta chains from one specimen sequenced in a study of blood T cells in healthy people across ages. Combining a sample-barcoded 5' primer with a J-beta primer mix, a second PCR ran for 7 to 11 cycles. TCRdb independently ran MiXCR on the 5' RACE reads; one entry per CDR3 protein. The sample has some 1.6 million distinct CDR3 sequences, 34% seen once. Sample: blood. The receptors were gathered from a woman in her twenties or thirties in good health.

The DNA for the CDR3 is TGTGCCAGCAGCCAGACGGCTAGCTCCTACAATGAGCAGTTCTTC. Translating it yields CASSQTASSYNEQFF. The chain carries TRBV6-1 and TRBJ2-1; D unresolved. CDR3 length: 15 residues. Deletions cut 6 bases from V and 0 bases from J, with 12 bases between. Germline values: CDR1 MNHNS, CDR2 SASEGT.

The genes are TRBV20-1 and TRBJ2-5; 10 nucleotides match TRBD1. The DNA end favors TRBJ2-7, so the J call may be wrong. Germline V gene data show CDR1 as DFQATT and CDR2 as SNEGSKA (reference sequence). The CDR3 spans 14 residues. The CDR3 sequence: CSARLGQGNSEQYF. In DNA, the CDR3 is TGCAGTGCTAGGCTGGGACAGGGGAACTCCGAGCAGTACTTC.

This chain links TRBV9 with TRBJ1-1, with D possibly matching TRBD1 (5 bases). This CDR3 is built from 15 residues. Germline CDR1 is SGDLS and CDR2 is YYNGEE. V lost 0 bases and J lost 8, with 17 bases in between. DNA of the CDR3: TGTGCCAGCAGCGTAGTGCAGGATAACGGGGGAGAAGCTTTCTTT. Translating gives CASSVVQDNGGEAFF.

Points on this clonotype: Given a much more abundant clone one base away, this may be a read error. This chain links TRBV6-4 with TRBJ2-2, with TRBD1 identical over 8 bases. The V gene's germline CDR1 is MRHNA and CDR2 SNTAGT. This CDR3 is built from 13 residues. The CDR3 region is CASKTGDTGERFF. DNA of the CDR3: TGTGCCAGCAAGACAGGGGACACCGGGGAGCGGTTTTTT.

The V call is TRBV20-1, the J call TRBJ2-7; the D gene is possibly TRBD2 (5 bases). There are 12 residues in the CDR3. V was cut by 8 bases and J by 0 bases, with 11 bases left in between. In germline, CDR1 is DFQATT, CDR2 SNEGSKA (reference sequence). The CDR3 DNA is TGCAGTCTCCGGGGAGTCTCCTACGAGCAGTACTTC. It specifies CSLRGVSYEQYF.

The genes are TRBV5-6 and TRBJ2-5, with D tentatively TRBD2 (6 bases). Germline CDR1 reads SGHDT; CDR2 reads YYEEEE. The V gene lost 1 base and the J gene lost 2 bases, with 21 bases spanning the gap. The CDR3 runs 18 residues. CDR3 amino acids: CASSLMGMGGLGQETQYF. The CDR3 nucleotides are TGTGCCAGCAGCTTGATGGGTATGGGGGGTTTGGGGCAAGAGACCCAGTACTTC.

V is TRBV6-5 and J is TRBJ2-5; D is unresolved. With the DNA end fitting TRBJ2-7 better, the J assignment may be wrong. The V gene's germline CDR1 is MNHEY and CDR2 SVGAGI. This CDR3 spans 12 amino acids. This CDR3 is CASRDRRNEQYF. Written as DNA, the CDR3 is TGTGCCAGCAGAGATCGAAGGAACGAGCAGTACTTC.

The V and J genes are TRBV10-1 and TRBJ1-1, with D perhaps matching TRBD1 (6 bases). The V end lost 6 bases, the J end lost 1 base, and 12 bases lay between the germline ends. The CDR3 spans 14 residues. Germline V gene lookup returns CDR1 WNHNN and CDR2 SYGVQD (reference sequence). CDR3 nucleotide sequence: TGCGCCAGCAGCCTGGACAGAAAGAACACTGAAGCTTTCTTT. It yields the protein CASSLDRKNTEAFF.

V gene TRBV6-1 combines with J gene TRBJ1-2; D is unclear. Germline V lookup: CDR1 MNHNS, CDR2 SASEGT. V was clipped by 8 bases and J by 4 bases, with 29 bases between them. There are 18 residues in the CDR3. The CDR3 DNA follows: TGTGCCAGCGGACCATTTTCTCACGCGCCCTTACTAGGCTATGGCTACACCTTC. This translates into CASGPFSHAPLLGYGYTF.

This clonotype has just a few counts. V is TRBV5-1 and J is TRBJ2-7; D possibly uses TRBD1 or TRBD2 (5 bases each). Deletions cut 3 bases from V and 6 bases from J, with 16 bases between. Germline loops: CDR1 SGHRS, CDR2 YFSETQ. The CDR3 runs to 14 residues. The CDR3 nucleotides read TGCGCCAGCAGCTCCGGGACGGCGAAGAGCGAGCAGTACTTC. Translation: CASSSGTAKSEQYF. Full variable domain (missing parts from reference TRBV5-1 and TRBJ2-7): KAGVTQTPRYLIKTRGQQVTLSCSPISGHRSVSWYQQTPGQGLQFLFEYFSETQRNKGNFPGRFSGRQFSNSRSEMNVSTLELGDSALYLCASSSGTAKSEQYFGPGTRLTVT.

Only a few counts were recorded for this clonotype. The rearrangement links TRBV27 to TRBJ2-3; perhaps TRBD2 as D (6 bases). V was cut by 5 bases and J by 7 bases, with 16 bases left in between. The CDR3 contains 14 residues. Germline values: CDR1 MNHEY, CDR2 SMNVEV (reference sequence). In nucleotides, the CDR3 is TGTGCCAGCAGTCCAGGCCCCCTAGCGTATACGCAGTATTTT. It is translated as CASSPGPLAYTQYF.

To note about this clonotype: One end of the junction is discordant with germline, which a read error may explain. The CDR3, as DNA: TGTACCAGCAGCCCGGACAGGGTCAATGAGCAGTTCTTC. Protein: CTSSPDRVNEQFF. This sequence joins TRBV7-6 and TRBJ2-1; 8 bases agree with TRBD1. Germline CDR1 and CDR2: SGHVS and FNYEAQ. The CDR3 runs 13 residues.

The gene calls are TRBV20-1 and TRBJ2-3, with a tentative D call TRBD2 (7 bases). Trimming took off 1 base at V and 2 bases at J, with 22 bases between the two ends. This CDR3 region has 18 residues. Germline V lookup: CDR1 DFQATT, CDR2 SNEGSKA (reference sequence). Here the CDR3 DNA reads TGCAGTGCTAGAGGAGTTGTTTTGCCGGGGGGCCTCACAGATACGCAGTATTTT. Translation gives CSARGVVLPGGLTDTQYF.

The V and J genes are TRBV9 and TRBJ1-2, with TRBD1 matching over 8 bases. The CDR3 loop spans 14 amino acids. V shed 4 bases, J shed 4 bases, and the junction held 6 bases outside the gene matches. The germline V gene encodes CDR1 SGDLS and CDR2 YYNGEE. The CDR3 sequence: CASSTETGAYGYTF. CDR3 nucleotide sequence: TGTGCCAGCAGCACCGAGACAGGGGCCTATGGCTACACCTTC.

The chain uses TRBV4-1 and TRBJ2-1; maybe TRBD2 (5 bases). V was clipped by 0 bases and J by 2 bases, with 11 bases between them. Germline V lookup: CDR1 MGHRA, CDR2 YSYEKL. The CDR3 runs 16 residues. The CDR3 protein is CASSQERAGTYNEQFF. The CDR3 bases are TGCGCCAGCAGCCAAGAGCGGGCTGGAACCTACAATGAGCAGTTCTTC.

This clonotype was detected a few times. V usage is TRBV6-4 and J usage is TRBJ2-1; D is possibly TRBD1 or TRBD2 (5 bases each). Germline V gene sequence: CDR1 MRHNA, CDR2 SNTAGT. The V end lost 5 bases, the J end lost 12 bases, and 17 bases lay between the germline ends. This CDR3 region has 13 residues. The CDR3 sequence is CASSPGPRDRQFF. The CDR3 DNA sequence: TGTGCCAGCAGTCCGGGGCCCCGAGATAGGCAGTTCTTC.

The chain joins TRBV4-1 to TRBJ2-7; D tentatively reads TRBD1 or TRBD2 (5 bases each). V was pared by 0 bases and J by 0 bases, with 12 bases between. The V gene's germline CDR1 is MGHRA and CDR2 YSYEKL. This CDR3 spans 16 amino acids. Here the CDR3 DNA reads TGCGCCAGCAGCCAAGAGCCCGGGGCGAACTCCTACGAGCAGTACTTC. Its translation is CASSQEPGANSYEQYF.

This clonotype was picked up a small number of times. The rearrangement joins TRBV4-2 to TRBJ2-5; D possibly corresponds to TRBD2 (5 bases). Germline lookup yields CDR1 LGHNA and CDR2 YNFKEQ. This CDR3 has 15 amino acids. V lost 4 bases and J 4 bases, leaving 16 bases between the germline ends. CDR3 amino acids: CASSLLYLASETQYF. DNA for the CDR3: TGTGCCAGCAGCCTCCTGTACCTAGCTTCAGAGACCCAGTACTTC.

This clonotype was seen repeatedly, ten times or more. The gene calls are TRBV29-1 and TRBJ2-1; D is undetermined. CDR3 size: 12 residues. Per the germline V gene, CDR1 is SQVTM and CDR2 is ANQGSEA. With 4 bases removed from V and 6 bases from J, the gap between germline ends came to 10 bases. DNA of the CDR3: TGCAGCGTTGTTGAGTTCAGCAATGAGCAGTTCTTC. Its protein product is CSVVEFSNEQFF.

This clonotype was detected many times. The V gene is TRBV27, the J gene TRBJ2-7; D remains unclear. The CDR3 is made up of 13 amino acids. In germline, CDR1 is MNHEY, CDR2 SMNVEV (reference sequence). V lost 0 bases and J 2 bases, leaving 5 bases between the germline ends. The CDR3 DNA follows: TGTGCCAGCAGTTTATCGCCCCCCTACGAGCAGTACTTC. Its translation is CASSLSPPYEQYF.

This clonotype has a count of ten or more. The CDR3 loop reads CSASLLGEAKNIQYF. The CDR3 bases are TGCAGTGCTAGTCTTCTAGGGGAAGCCAAAAACATTCAGTACTTC. The V gene is TRBV20-1, the J gene TRBJ2-4; D might be TRBD1 (5 bases). V lost 3 bases to trimming and J lost 0 bases, with 12 bases between them. CDR3 length equals 15 residues. Germline V gene data show CDR1 as DFQATT and CDR2 as SNEGSKA (reference sequence).

CDR3 loop: CSATSGRKNIQYF. The CDR3 DNA sequence: TGCAGTGCTACGAGCGGGAGGAAAAACATTCAGTACTTC. V is TRBV20-1 and J is TRBJ2-4; 9 nucleotides agree with TRBD2. Unmatched junction bases numbered 2, after V lost 4 bases and J lost 4 bases. CDR3 length equals 13 residues. Germline lookup yields CDR1 DFQATT and CDR2 SNEGSKA (reference sequence).

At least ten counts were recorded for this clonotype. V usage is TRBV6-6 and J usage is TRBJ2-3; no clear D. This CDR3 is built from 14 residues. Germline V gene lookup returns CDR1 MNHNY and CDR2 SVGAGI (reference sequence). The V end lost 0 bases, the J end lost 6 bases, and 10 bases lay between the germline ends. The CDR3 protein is CASSYSLGRDTQYF. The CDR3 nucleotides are TGTGCCAGCAGTTACTCTCTGGGAAGGGATACGCAGTATTTT.

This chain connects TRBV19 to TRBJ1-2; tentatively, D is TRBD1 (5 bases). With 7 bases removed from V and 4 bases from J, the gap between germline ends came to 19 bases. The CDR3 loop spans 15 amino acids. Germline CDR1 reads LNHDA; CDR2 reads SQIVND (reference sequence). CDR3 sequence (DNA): TGTGCCAGTAAGGGTATAACTCAGGGAAGCTATGGCTACACCTTC. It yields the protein CASKGITQGSYGYTF.

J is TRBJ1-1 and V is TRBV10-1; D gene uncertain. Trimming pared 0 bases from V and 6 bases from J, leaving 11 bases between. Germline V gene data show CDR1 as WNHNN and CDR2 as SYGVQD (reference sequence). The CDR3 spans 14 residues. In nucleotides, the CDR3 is TGCGCCAGCAGTGAGTCGAGACCGCCGGCTGAAGCTTTCTTT. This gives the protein CASSESRPPAEAFF.

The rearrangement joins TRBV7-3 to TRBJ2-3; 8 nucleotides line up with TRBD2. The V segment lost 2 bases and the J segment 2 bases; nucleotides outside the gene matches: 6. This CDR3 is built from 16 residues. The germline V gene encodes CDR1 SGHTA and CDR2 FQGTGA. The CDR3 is CASSLYAGGPTDTQYF. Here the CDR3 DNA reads TGTGCCAGCAGCTTATATGCGGGAGGTCCCACAGATACGCAGTATTTT.